The entry below describes one T cell receptor (beta chain). This sample is drawn from a study of T cells in localized non-small cell lung cancer. Assay used: immunoSEQ multiplex PCR; TCRdb lists only in-frame clones, some missing. The sample includes 40,000 or so clones, around 75% of them seen just once. The sequence was obtained from a woman aged 40-70 years with stage II squamous cell lung carcinoma. Sequencing was performed on PBMCs, taken before any cancer treatment.

The CDR3 sequence is CASSLGLAGGHEQFF. CDR3 nucleotides: TGTGCCAGCAGCCTTGGACTAGCGGGGGGGCATGAGCAGTTCTTC. This chain uses TRBV4-2 with TRBJ2-1; 15 bases align to TRBD2. Trimming took 4 bases from V and 8 from J; bases not matched to a gene: 3. Germline values: CDR1 LGHNA, CDR2 YNFKEQ. The CDR3 extends over 15 amino acids.